This TCR beta chain emerged from a study of blood T cell repertoires in COVID-19 (dated by TCRdb to the early 2020s). With respect to the entire study: The collaborator samples originated in the United States, Italy and Spain and spanned the acute and convalescent phases of COVID-19. The dataset comprised deeply sampled blood TCRbeta repertoires from subjects exposed to, actively infected with, or recovered from COVID-19. The sample metadata nearly always contained a de-identified subject ID, COVID-19 status, age in years and sex. The samples were drawn from two sources: the first 160 participants of the ongoing ImmuneRACE study, and 1,200 or so subjects contributed by 6 global collaborators. The material from the prospective study consisted of cDNA or gDNA derived from T cells, B-cell-depleted T cells, or PBMCs. The repertoires were released in a freely available public database meant as a resource for research on the immune response to SARS-CoV-2. Where HLA class I and class II types were available, the types were taken from metadata supplied by the sample provider, not from assay-based typing.

About this clone: The antigen it binds to is not known. No base-level quality is on record; no much larger clone is a single base apart.

TCRbeta CDR3 regions were amplified from genomic DNA by means of the immunoSEQ Assay, a bias-controlled multiplex PCR. The authors' pipeline ran thus. The number of nucleated cells in each sample was estimated from the amplification of reference gene primers within the assay. To quantify the absolute abundance of each unique TCRbeta CDR3 rearrangement, sequence reads were collapsed and filtered. For each sample, productive Simpson clonality was calculated as the square root of Simpson's diversity index across productive rearrangements. TCRdb limited this immuneACCESS table to in-frame rearrangements with V and J called. A share of clones is missing; checked studies link under half to unresolved V genes, and the rest is unexplained. V and J calls plus clone size are reproduced from that table; the DNA served to infer D and trimming. The sample has about 150,000 clones on record, approximately 83% of them singletons. The leading ten clones occupy less than 3.5% of the sample.

Each collaborating institution followed its own protocols to collect whole blood in K2EDTA tubes. For TCRbeta analysis, collaborator samples were shipped as frozen whole blood, as isolated PBMCs, or as DNA extracted from either sample type. The paper's findings and limits, for the study overall: The quantity of clinical and demographic metadata differed by source and by participant and was supplied without curation.

Sequenced: peripheral blood. This TCR came from a man between 70 and 80 years old with acute or convalescent COVID-19.

Here is the DNA: TGTGCCAGCACAAGAGGGAGGGCCTGGACCGGGGAGCTGTTTTTT. Its translation reads: CASTRGRAWTGELFF. The V gene is TRBV6-5 and the J gene is TRBJ2-2, with 7 bases aligning to TRBD2. In the germline V gene, CDR1 corresponds to MNHEY and CDR2 to SVGAGI. After removal of 7 bases from V and 5 bases from J, the junction retains 10 bases not matched to a gene. The CDR3 runs 15 residues from the cysteine to the phenylalanine. Just the 45-base CDR3 DNA is kept, in frame starting at base 1.